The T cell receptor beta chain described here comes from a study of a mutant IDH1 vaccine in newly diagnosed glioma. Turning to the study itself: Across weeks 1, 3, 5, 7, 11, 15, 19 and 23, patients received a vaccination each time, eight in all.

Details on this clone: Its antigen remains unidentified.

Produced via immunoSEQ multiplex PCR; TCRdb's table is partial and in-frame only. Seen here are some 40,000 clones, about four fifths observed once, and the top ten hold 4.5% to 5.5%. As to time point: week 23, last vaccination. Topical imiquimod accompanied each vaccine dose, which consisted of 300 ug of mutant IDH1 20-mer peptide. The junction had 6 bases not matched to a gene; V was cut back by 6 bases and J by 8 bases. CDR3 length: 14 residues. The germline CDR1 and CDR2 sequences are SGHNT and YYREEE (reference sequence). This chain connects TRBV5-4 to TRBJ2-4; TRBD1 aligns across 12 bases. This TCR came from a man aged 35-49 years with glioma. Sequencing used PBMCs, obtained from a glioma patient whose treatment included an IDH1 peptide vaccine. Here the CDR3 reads CASTMGQGADIQYF. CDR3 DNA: TGTGCCAGCACTATGGGACAGGGGGCCGACATTCAGTACTTC.